This TCR beta chain was sequenced for a study of STAT5B mutations in CD4+ large granular lymphocyte leukemia. On the study more broadly: The CDR3 'QG' motif was associated with a particular HLA allele among healthy donors.

Germline CDR1 and CDR2: SGHNT and YENEEA. Between the trimmed V and J ends, which lost 5 bases and 3 bases, there was a span of 17 bases. The CDR3 has 16 residues. Assay used: immunoSEQ multiplex PCR; TCRdb lists only in-frame clones, some missing. In the table there are about 31,000 clones, approximately 69% of which are singletons. Regarding this clone: Its antigen is as yet unknown.

Study-level points and caveats: 8/27 top patient clones versus 2/35 control clones were TRBV06-family.

Sequencing input: CD4+ T cells from blood buffy coats. The clonotype was recovered from a human donor in good health. The genes are TRBV11-3 and TRBJ2-1, with D perhaps TRBD2 (6 bases). CDR3: CASSLRKGLDYNEQFF. The CDR3 region has the DNA TGTGCCAGCAGCCTCAGGAAGGGACTCGACTACAATGAGCAGTTCTTC.